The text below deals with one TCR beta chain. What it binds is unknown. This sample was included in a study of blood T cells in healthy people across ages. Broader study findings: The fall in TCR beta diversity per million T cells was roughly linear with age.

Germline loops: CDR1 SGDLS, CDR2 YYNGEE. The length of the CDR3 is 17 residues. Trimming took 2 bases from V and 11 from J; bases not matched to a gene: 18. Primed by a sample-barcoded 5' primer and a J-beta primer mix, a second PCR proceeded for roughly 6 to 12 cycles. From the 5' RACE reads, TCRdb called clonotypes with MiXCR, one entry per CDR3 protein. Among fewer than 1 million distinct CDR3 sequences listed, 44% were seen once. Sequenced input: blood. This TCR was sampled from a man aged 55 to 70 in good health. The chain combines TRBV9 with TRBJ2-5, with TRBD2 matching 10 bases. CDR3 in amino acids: CASSVSSSGGPVNEQYF. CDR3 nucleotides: TGTGCCAGCAGCGTCTCTAGTAGCGGGGGGCCGGTGAATGAGCAGTACTTC.